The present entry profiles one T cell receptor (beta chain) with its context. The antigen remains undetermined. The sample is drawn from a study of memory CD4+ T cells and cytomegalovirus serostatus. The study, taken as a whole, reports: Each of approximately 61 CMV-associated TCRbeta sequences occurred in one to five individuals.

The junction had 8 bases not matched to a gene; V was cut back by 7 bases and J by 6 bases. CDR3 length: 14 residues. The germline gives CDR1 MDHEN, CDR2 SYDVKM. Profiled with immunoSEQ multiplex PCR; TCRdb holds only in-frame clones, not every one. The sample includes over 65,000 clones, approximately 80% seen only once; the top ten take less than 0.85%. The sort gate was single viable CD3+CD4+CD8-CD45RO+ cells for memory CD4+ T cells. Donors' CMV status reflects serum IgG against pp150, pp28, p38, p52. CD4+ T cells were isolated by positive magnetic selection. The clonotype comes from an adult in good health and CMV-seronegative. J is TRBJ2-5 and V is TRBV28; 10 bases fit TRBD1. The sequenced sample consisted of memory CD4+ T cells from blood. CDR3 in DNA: TGTGCCAGCACCGAGGGACAGGGGTTGCAGACCCAGTACTTC. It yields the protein CASTEGQGLQTQYF.